This T cell receptor (beta chain) was sequenced during a study of CD8 T cells in ankylosing spondylitis. Concerning this clonotype itself: Its specificity is unknown.

It was by quantitative 5'-RACE with molecular barcodes that TCR beta libraries were made. A single record per CDR3 protein comes from TCRdb applying MiXCR to the 5' RACE reads. The sample holds about 800,000 distinct CDR3 sequences, approximately 10% seen once. Whole-study results and caveats: A motif in TCR beta, a set of under 10 highly homologous variants, appeared characteristic of ankylosing spondylitis blood. Disease-linked clones reportedly showed significant enrichment in matched ankylosing spondylitis synovial fluid. Reactive arthritis synovial fluid and blood were previously reported to contain some motif variants.

This CDR3 spans 15 amino acids. With 10 bases clipped from V and 7 bases from J, the junction kept 16 bases outside the gene matches. Germline-derived CDR1 and CDR2 are MDHEN and SYDVKM. This TCR was recovered from a male donor with ankylosing spondylitis. What was sequenced was blood, either unsorted or a sorted T cell fraction (not recorded which). V is TRBV28 and J is TRBJ1-2; 9 nucleotides align to TRBD1. The chain's CDR3 is CATHSPGTGKFGYTF. CDR3 DNA sequence: TGTGCCACCCATTCTCCCGGGACAGGGAAATTTGGCTACACCTTC.